A selection of T cell receptor beta chains follows, all from one sample in a study of CD8+CD57+ T cells in acquired aplastic anemia. TCRdb re-called the reads with MiXCR, one entry per CDR3 protein. In the table there are about 190,000 distinct CDR3 sequences, roughly half of which are singletons. Sequenced sample: sorted CD4+, CD8+, or CD8+CD57+ T cells (not recorded which) from PBMCs. The receptor set was obtained from a human donor in good health, serving as a control. CDR3s include the opening cysteine and the closing phenylalanine or tryptophan.

v_call: TRBV19
j_call: TRBJ1-6
cdr3_aa: CASRDRDSPLHF

v_call: TRBV7-6
j_call: TRBJ2-6
cdr3_aa: CASSLGVGIAGANVLTF

v_call: TRBV7-9
j_call: TRBJ2-5
cdr3_aa: CASSGGAAGEETQYF

v_call: TRBV24-1
j_call: TRBJ2-1
cdr3_aa: CATSGTGRLSYNEQFF

v_call: TRBV4-3
j_call: TRBJ1-5
cdr3_aa: CASSHDQTTGSQPQHF

v_call: TRBV9
j_call: TRBJ2-7
cdr3_aa: CASSHGWGSEQGGGAYEQYF

v_call: TRBV29-1
j_call: TRBJ1-1
cdr3_aa: CSVARDFVSGAFF

v_call: TRBV12-3/TRBV12-4
j_call: TRBJ2-1
cdr3_aa: CASRLDQSGYNEQFF

v_call: TRBV19
j_call: TRBJ2-7
cdr3_aa: CASSIGSPSSYEQYF

v_call: TRBV25-1
j_call: TRBJ2-1
cdr3_aa: CASSEVGFLGNEQFF

v_call: TRBV5-1
j_call: TRBJ1-6
cdr3_aa: CASSSNRDSPLHF

v_call: TRBV19
j_call: TRBJ2-3
cdr3_aa: CASMGTGGWTDTQYF

v_call: TRBV6-5
j_call: TRBJ2-3
cdr3_aa: CASSYEWAGGGTDTQYF

v_call: TRBV12-3/TRBV12-4
j_call: TRBJ2-5
cdr3_aa: CASSLGEVETQYF

v_call: TRBV6-1
j_call: TRBJ1-5
cdr3_aa: CASSGGRQGGSNQPQHF

v_call: TRBV20-1
j_call: TRBJ2-5
cdr3_aa: CSARRQGAKGTQYF

v_call: TRBV5-6
j_call: TRBJ1-2
cdr3_aa: CASSLAGGDKNYGYTF

v_call: TRBV7-8
j_call: TRBJ1-6
cdr3_aa: CASSVPPWALHF

v_call: TRBV7-2
j_call: TRBJ1-2
cdr3_aa: CASSLGGGAYGNTF

v_call: TRBV2
j_call: TRBJ1-3
cdr3_aa: CASMGTGGNTIYF

v_call: TRBV25-1
j_call: TRBJ2-5
cdr3_aa: CASSEYTTGPFQETQYF

v_call: TRBV2
j_call: TRBJ1-6
cdr3_aa: CASSSWDPSDSNSPPHF

v_call: TRBV7-3
j_call: TRBJ2-3
cdr3_aa: CASSFYICRIGGHGTDTQYF

v_call: TRBV9
j_call: TRBJ2-5
cdr3_aa: CASSETVGETQYF

v_call: TRBV7-6
j_call: TRBJ2-7
cdr3_aa: CASSLEGGAGDEQYF

v_call: TRBV10-3
j_call: TRBJ1-6
cdr3_aa: CAISPIDSNNSPLHF

v_call: TRBV6-5
j_call: TRBJ1-4
cdr3_aa: CASSYSGQGYEKLFF

v_call: TRBV7-8
j_call: TRBJ2-3
cdr3_aa: CASSPAGGMDTQYF

v_call: TRBV7-8
j_call: TRBJ2-7
cdr3_aa: CASSPRISLYHDEQYF